A single sample gave rise to the 12 T cell receptor beta chains below, sequenced in a study of blood T cell repertoires in COVID-19. Measured with immunoSEQ multiplex PCR; TCRdb has only the in-frame clones, and not every one. The sample yields around 180,000 clones, approximately 85% seen once. Sequenced material: peripheral blood. These receptors all come from a woman aged 80 or over with acute or convalescent COVID-19.

V gene TRBV24-1 combines with J gene TRBJ2-7; 10 bases align to TRBD1. Germline V gene lookup returns CDR1 KGHDR and CDR2 SFDVKD. The CDR3 is 15 residues long. V was clipped by 3 bases and J by 3 bases; unmatched bases: 4. CDR3: CATSDPGTGDYEQYF. DNA for the CDR3: TGTGCCACCAGTGATCCCGGGACAGGGGACTACGAGCAGTACTTC.

This clone was seen once. V is TRBV7-9 and J is TRBJ2-7, with D maybe TRBD1 (5 bases). The CDR3 length is 13 residues. Trimming removed 5 bases at V and 2 bases at J, with 10 bases between. From germline, CDR1 is SEHNR and CDR2 FQNEAQ (reference sequence). The CDR3 here is CASSPRGPYEQYF. The CDR3 DNA reads TGTGCCAGCAGCCCAAGGGGCCCCTACGAGCAGTACTTC.

V and J are TRBV10-3 and TRBJ1-2; 10 bases are shared with TRBD1. Germline assignment: CDR1 ENHRY and CDR2 SYGVKD. The CDR3 covers 15 residues. V lost 3 bases and J lost 2; bases outside the gene matches: 3. The CDR3 protein is CAISDDRGHNYGYTF. CDR3 in DNA: TGTGCCATCAGTGATGACAGGGGGCACAACTATGGCTACACCTTC.

The chain combines TRBV7-8 with TRBJ1-5, with 9 bases aligning to TRBD1. The CDR3 is 14 amino acids. CDR1 SGHVS and CDR2 FQNEAQ come from the germline V gene. V lost 5 bases and J lost 6; bases outside the gene matches: 5. In DNA form, the CDR3 reads TGTGCCAGCAGCCAACAGGGGGCTGGTCAGCCCCAGCATTTT. Amino acids: CASSQQGAGQPQHF.

In its sample, this clone was seen once. The chain uses TRBV18 and TRBJ2-5, with 11 positions matching TRBD1. The V segment lost 6 bases and the J segment 5 bases; nucleotides outside the gene matches: 5. Germline V gives CDR1 KGHSH, CDR2 LQKENI. The CDR3 has 14 amino acids. CDR3 DNA sequence: TGTGCCAGCTCCGGACAGGGGGCCGGTGAGACCCAGTACTTC. Translation gives CASSGQGAGETQYF.

The gene calls are TRBV7-2 and TRBJ1-1; D not certain. The CDR3 has 14 residues. The germline V and J ends were trimmed by 1 base and 4 bases, with 10 bases remaining between them. Germline-derived CDR1 and CDR2 are SGHTA and FQGNSA. CDR3 residues: CASSLVGQPTEAFF. The CDR3 DNA follows: TGTGCCAGCAGCTTAGTGGGCCAACCCACTGAAGCTTTCTTT.

The gene calls are TRBV7-2 and TRBJ2-1; 12 bases agree with TRBD1. The CDR3 extends over 19 amino acids. The V segment lost 4 bases and the J segment 4 bases; nucleotides outside the gene matches: 14. Germline CDR1 and CDR2: SGHTA and FQGNSA. In nucleotides, the CDR3 is TGTGCCAGCAGCTACCGGGACAGGGGGCGGCTAGCGGAGTACAATGAGCAGTTCTTC. Its protein is CASSYRDRGRLAEYNEQFF.

This chain connects TRBV27 to TRBJ1-2; 10 bases are shared with TRBD1. The CDR3 extends over 18 amino acids. Germline assignment: CDR1 MNHEY and CDR2 SMNVEV (reference sequence). Trimming cost V 5 bases and J 2 bases; bases outside gene matches: 14. CDR3 sequence reads: CASSLAGTGVSGNYGYTF. As DNA, the CDR3 is TGTGCCAGCAGTCTGGCCGGGACAGGGGTGTCGGGGAACTATGGCTACACCTTC.

This rearrangement joins TRBV5-1 to TRBJ2-2; D not resolved. Germline CDR1 is SGHRS and CDR2 is YFSETQ. This CDR3 has 14 amino acids. V gave up 0 bases and J gave up 1 base, with 4 bases separating them. CDR3: CASSLGLNTGELFF. In nucleotides, the CDR3 is TGCGCCAGCAGCTTGGGGCTGAACACCGGGGAGCTGTTTTTT.

The chain links TRBV5-1 to TRBJ2-7, with TRBD1 identical over 8 bases. The trim removed 0 bases at V and 4 bases at J, leaving 6 bases unmatched. This CDR3 has 15 residues. Germline V gene sequence: CDR1 SGHRS, CDR2 YFSETQ. The CDR3: CASSLGGDRSYEQYF. CDR3 DNA: TGCGCCAGCAGCTTGGGTGGGGACAGGAGTTACGAGCAGTACTTC.

This chain links TRBV7-9 with TRBJ1-2; TRBD1 aligns across 9 bases. The CDR3 sequence is 11 residues long. Trimming removed 5 bases from V and 14 bases from J; junction bases left unmatched: 6. From germline, CDR1 is SEHNR and CDR2 FQNEAQ (reference sequence). CDR3 coding DNA: TGTGCCAGCAGCAGGGACAGGGAAAGGACCTTC. As protein: CASSRDRERTF. Drawing the rest from reference TRBV7-9 and TRBJ1-2, the complete variable domain is DTGVSQNPRHKITKRGQNVTFRCDPISEHNRLYWYRQTLGQGPEFLTYFQNEAQLEKSRLLSDRFSAERPKGSFSTLEIQRTEQGDSAMYLCASSRDRERTFGSGTRLTVV.

The chain carries TRBV27 and TRBJ2-3; D uncertain. CDR3 length: 13 amino acids. Trimming took 5 bases from V and 2 from J, leaving 8 bases between them. Germline CDR1 MNHEY, CDR2 SMNVEV (reference sequence). The CDR3 coding sequence is TGTGCCAGCAGTGACTTGCTCACAGATACGCAGTATTTT. It specifies CASSDLLTDTQYF.